A single sample gave rise to the 25 T cell receptor beta chains below, sequenced in a study of CD8 T cells in ankylosing spondylitis. TCRdb recomputed calls from the 5' RACE reads with MiXCR, one row per CDR3 protein. The profile shows a few hundred thousand distinct CDR3 sequences, over 15% of them singletons. The specimen sequenced was blood, either unsorted or a sorted T cell fraction (not recorded which). The receptors stem from a male donor with ankylosing spondylitis or in good health (not recorded which).

The J gene is TRBJ2-7, the V gene TRBV20-1, with D perhaps matching TRBD1 (5 bases). Trimming took 0 bases from V and 2 from J, leaving 11 bases between them. This CDR3 contains 14 residues. CDR1 and CDR2 (germline): DFQATT, SNEGSKA (reference sequence). The CDR3 region has the DNA TGCAGTGCTAGAGACCGTGACAGCCCCTACGAGCAGTACTTC. It codes for CSARDRDSPYEQYF.

The chain employs TRBV4-3 and TRBJ1-1, with 8 positions matching TRBD1. The CDR3 runs to 15 residues. The ends lost 3 bases at V and 0 bases at J; junction bases unmatched: 3. CDR1 and CDR2 (germline): LGHNA, YSLEER. CDR3 nucleotides: TGCGCCAGCAGCCAGGACAGGGAGTTGAACACTGAAGCTTTCTTT. Amino acid sequence: CASSQDRELNTEAFF.

This clonotype was seen only a few times. This chain joins TRBV11-2 and TRBJ1-2; 9 bases match TRBD1. Germline values: CDR1 SGHAT, CDR2 FQNNGV. The CDR3 length is 17 residues. Trimming at V came to 4 bases and at J to 2 bases, leaving 11 bases not matched to a gene. CDR3 nucleotide sequence: TGTGCCAGCAGCTCAGGATCTGGACAGGGGCTAAACTATGGCTACACCTTC. It is translated as CASSSGSGQGLNYGYTF.

The rearrangement joins TRBV11-2 to TRBJ2-7; 14 bases map to TRBD2. The germline V gene has CDR1 SGHAT and CDR2 FQNNGV. The V gene end was trimmed by 3 bases and the J gene end by 5 bases; junction bases not matched to a gene: 9. CDR3 size: 17 residues. The CDR3, as DNA: TGTGCCAGCAGCTTCCCCCAGGGGACTAGCGGGAGTCACGAGCAGTACTTC. Amino acids: CASSFPQGTSGSHEQYF.

The table lists this clonotype with a few counts. The V and J genes are TRBV5-1 and TRBJ1-1; D call uncertain. CDR1 SGHRS and CDR2 YFSETQ come from the germline V gene. V lost 0 bases to trimming and J lost 2 bases, with 11 bases between them. The CDR3 has 15 residues. The CDR3 DNA reads TGCGCCAGCAGCTTGGCCTGGGTTGAAAACACTGAAGCTTTCTTT. Translated: CASSLAWVENTEAFF.

This clonotype occurred a few times. The J gene is TRBJ2-5, the V gene TRBV10-3, with 9 bases lining up with TRBD2. Per the germline V gene, CDR1 is ENHRY and CDR2 is SYGVKD. The CDR3 has 15 amino acids. After removal of 2 bases from V and 5 bases from J, the junction contained 6 bases not matched to a gene. The CDR3 protein is CAISEGLAGVETQYF. DNA of the CDR3: TGTGCCATCAGTGAGGGGTTAGCGGGAGTGGAGACCCAGTACTTC.

This chain links TRBV6-5 with TRBJ2-7; possible D gene TRBD2, 6 bases. Trimming cost V 5 bases and J 4 bases, with 12 bases left between them. There are 13 residues in the CDR3. The germline gives CDR1 MNHEY, CDR2 SVGAGI. The CDR3 sequence is CASSNPEGYEQYF. The CDR3 nucleotides are TGTGCCAGCAGTAACCCGGAGGGTTACGAGCAGTACTTC.

This clonotype has ten or more counts. Written as DNA, the CDR3 is TGCGCCAGCAGCCAATGGACAGGGTACGATTCACCCCTCCACTTT. Its translation is CASSQWTGYDSPLHF. The chain carries TRBV4-3 and TRBJ1-6; TRBD1 matches 8 bases. Germline assignment: CDR1 LGHNA and CDR2 YSLEER. The CDR3 has 15 amino acids. The J segment lost 8 bases and the V segment lost 2 bases, leaving 5 bases of the junction unmatched.

This clonotype was found a few times. V gene TRBV25-1 combines with J gene TRBJ2-1; a weak D match, TRBD2 (6 bases). The CDR3 is 16 residues long. CDR1 and CDR2 from the germline V gene are MGHDK and SYGVNS. The V and J ends lost 4 bases and 0 bases respectively, with 13 bases between them. CDR3 in DNA: TGTGCCAGCAGTGGGCTTCTCGGGGGCTCCTACAATGAGCAGTTCTTC. This sequence encodes CASSGLLGGSYNEQFF.

A few counts support this clonotype. V is TRBV27 and J is TRBJ1-6; D is undetermined. V lost 5 bases and J lost 5, with 13 bases in between. This CDR3 has 15 amino acids. Germline CDR1 reads MNHEY; CDR2 reads SMNVEV (reference sequence). CDR3 residues: CASSISRVHNSPLHF. CDR3 DNA sequence: TGTGCCAGCAGTATTTCACGGGTACATAATTCACCCCTCCACTTT.

The rearrangement links TRBV20-1 to TRBJ2-7, with D possibly matching TRBD1 (6 bases). Germline CDR1 DFQATT, CDR2 SNEGSKA (reference sequence). Trimming removed 5 bases at V and 4 bases at J, with 9 bases between. The CDR3 extends over 11 amino acids. CDR3 DNA: TGCAGTGCTTTTACAGGGTACGAGCAGTACTTC. Translated, it gives CSAFTGYEQYF.

The V call is TRBV6-5, the J call TRBJ2-2; D might be TRBD2 (5 bases). This CDR3 is 17 amino acids long. Looked up from germline, CDR1 is MNHEY and CDR2 is SVGAGI. V dropped 0 bases and J dropped 4 bases, with 15 bases sitting between them. The CDR3 sequence is CASSYSAASLGTGELFF. The CDR3 nucleotides read TGTGCCAGCAGTTACTCGGCTGCTAGCCTTGGCACCGGGGAGCTGTTTTTT.

This clonotype was recorded a few times. The chain employs TRBV4-1 and TRBJ2-1, with 8 bases lining up with TRBD2. This CDR3 is built from 15 residues. The junction had 4 bases not matched to a gene; V was cut back by 5 bases and J by 1 base. Germline CDR1 and CDR2: MGHRA and YSYEKL. CDR3 protein: CASSRGTSSYNEQFF. CDR3 coding DNA: TGCGCCAGCAGCAGAGGGACTAGTTCCTACAATGAGCAGTTCTTC.

This chain links TRBV6-5 with TRBJ1-4; 8 bases match TRBD1. The CDR3 runs to 16 residues. The V gene's germline CDR1 is MNHEY and CDR2 SVGAGI. V trimming: 5 bases; J trimming: 3 bases; junction bases outside the gene matches: 8. The CDR3 DNA sequence: TGTGCCAGCAGTAGGGGACAGGCTGCAGCTAATGAAAAACTGTTTTTT. Translated: CASSRGQAAANEKLFF.

This clonotype has only a few counts. The chain employs TRBV27 and TRBJ1-1, with D perhaps TRBD1 (6 bases). The CDR3 consists of 14 residues. Trimming stripped 3 bases from V and 6 bases from J, with 14 bases between. The germline V gene has CDR1 MNHEY and CDR2 SMNVEV (reference sequence). The CDR3 DNA reads TGTGCCAGCAGTTTCGGGGGGCTCGGTTCTGAAGCTTTCTTT. This translates into CASSFGGLGSEAFF.

This clonotype has a handful of counts. The V call is TRBV27, the J call TRBJ2-7; D may match TRBD1 or TRBD2 (5 bases each). Germline values: CDR1 MNHEY, CDR2 SMNVEV (reference sequence). This CDR3 comprises 16 residues. Trimming took off 5 bases at V and 4 bases at J, with 21 bases between the two ends. CDR3 in amino acids: CASSGGTIEPPYEQYF. The DNA for the CDR3 is TGTGCCAGCAGTGGGGGAACAATCGAGCCCCCATACGAGCAGTACTTC.

This clonotype was recorded at least ten times. The gene calls are TRBV6-1 and TRBJ2-1; D gene uncertain. In germline, CDR1 is MNHNS, CDR2 SASEGT. V was trimmed by 2 bases and J by 5 bases, leaving 10 bases between them. This CDR3 spans 14 amino acids. CDR3 bases: TGTGCCAGCAGTGAATCCCAGACCGACAATGAGCAGTTCTTC. Residues: CASSESQTDNEQFF.

The sample holds a few counts of this clonotype. The V call is TRBV3-1, the J call TRBJ2-3; tentatively, D is TRBD1 (6 bases). The CDR3 has 15 amino acids. V was cut by 1 base and J by 3 bases, with 11 bases left in between. The germline V gene has CDR1 LGHDT and CDR2 YNNKEL (reference sequence). CDR3 region: CASSQGDTGTDTQYF. The DNA of the CDR3 is TGTGCCAGCAGCCAAGGGGACACTGGGACAGATACGCAGTATTTT.

V and J are TRBV7-9 and TRBJ2-6; D possibly corresponds to TRBD2 (5 bases). The germline V gene has CDR1 SEHNR and CDR2 FQNEAQ (reference sequence). The CDR3 loop spans 15 amino acids. Trimming shortened V by 1 base and J by 2 bases, and 6 bases separated the two germline ends. CDR3 residues: CASSLVGAGANVLTF. The CDR3 DNA is TGTGCCAGCAGCTTAGTCGGGGCTGGGGCCAACGTCCTGACTTTC. Full variable domain (remainder filled in from reference TRBV7-9 and TRBJ2-6): DTGVSQNPRHKITKRGQNVTFRCDPISEHNRLYWYRQTLGQGPEFLTYFQNEAQLEKSRLLSDRFSAERPKGSFSTLEIQRTEQGDSAMYLCASSLVGAGANVLTFGAGSRLTVL.

The rearrangement uses TRBV25-1 and TRBJ2-5, with D maybe TRBD2 (5 bases). The V gene lost 1 base and the J gene lost 2 bases, with 11 bases spanning the gap. The CDR3 has 15 amino acids. CDR1 is MGHDK, CDR2 SYGVNS, per germline. The DNA for the CDR3 is TGTGCCAGCAGTGAATCGGGGAGCGGACAAGAGACCCAGTACTTC. Translation gives CASSESGSGQETQYF.

The chain is built from TRBV20-1 and TRBJ2-7; TRBD2 is a possible D gene (6 bases). Per germline, CDR1 DFQATT and CDR2 SNEGSKA (reference sequence). V was clipped by 3 bases and J by 5 bases, with 11 bases between them. CDR3 length: 12 amino acids. The CDR3: CSASGEADEQYF. In DNA form, the CDR3 reads TGCAGTGCTAGTGGGGAGGCGGACGAGCAGTACTTC.

This clonotype showed up just a few times. The chain uses TRBV5-6 and TRBJ1-2; D not certain. Germline V gene lookup returns CDR1 SGHDT and CDR2 YYEEEE. This CDR3 has 14 residues. Trimming cost V 0 bases and J 0 bases, with 6 bases left between them. CDR3 nucleotide sequence: TGTGCCAGCAGCTTGGAGGAGTCTAACTATGGCTACACCTTC. This translates into CASSLEESNYGYTF.

The sample holds many counts of this clonotype. The chain carries TRBV12-3 or TRBV12-4 and TRBJ2-5; 12 bases agree with TRBD2. The CDR3 has 16 residues. The junction had 8 bases not matched to a gene; V was cut back by 4 bases and J by 5 bases. DNA for the CDR3: TGTGCCAGCAGTTATCTAGCGGGAGGGCCGAGGGAGACCCAGTACTTC. Its translation: CASSYLAGGPRETQYF.

This clonotype has a handful of counts. V usage is TRBV5-6 and J usage is TRBJ2-1; 7 bases match TRBD2. Germline loops: CDR1 SGHDT, CDR2 YYEEEE. V lost 3 bases to trimming and J lost 7 bases; unmatched junction nucleotides: 4. CDR3 length: 13 amino acids. CDR3 sequence (DNA): TGTGCCAGCAGCTGGGGGGGAGGGAATGAGCAGTTCTTC. Translated, it gives CASSWGGGNEQFF.

This clonotype has a handful of counts. V gene TRBV2 combines with J gene TRBJ2-5, with 9 nucleotides matching TRBD2. Germline V gene data show CDR1 as SNHLY and CDR2 as FYNNEI. The CDR3 extends over 17 amino acids. Trimming at V came to 6 bases and at J to 2 bases, leaving 13 bases not matched to a gene. In nucleotides, the CDR3 is TGTGCCAGCAGCGGGGACAGTAGCGGGAGTAAGCAAGAGACCCAGTACTTC. Protein: CASSGDSSGSKQETQYF.